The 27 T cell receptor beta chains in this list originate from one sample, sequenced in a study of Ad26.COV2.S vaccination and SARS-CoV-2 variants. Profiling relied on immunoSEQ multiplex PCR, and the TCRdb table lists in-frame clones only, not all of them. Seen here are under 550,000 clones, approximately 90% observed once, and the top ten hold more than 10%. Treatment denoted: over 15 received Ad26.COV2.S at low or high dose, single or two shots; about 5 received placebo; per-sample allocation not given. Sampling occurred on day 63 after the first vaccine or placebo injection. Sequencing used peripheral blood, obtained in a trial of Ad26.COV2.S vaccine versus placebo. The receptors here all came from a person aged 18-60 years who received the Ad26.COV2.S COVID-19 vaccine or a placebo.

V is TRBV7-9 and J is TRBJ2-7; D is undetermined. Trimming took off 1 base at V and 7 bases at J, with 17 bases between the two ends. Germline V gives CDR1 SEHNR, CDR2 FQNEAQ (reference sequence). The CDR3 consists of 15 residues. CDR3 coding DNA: TGTGCCAGCAGCTTAGTCGCTTCAGGCCCGGAGGAGCAGTACTTC. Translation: CASSLVASGPEEQYF. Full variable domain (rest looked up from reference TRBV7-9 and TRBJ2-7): DTGVSQNPRHKITKRGQNVTFRCDPISEHNRLYWYRQTLGQGPEFLTYFQNEAQLEKSRLLSDRFSAERPKGSFSTLEIQRTEQGDSAMYLCASSLVASGPEEQYFGPGTRLTVT.

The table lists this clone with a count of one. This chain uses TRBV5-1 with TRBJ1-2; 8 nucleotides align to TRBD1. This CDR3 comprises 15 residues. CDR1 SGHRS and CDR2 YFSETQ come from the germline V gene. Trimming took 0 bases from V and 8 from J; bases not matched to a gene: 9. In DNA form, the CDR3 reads TGCGCCAGCAGCTTGGGAGACAGGGGTTCCTTAGGCTACACCTTC. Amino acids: CASSLGDRGSLGYTF.

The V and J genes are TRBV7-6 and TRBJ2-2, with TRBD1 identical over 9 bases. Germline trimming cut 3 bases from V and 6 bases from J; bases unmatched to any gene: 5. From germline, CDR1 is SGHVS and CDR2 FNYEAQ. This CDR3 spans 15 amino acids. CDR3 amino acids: CASSLWTGVSGELFF. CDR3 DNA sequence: TGTGCCAGCAGCTTGTGGACAGGGGTTTCCGGGGAGCTGTTTTTT.

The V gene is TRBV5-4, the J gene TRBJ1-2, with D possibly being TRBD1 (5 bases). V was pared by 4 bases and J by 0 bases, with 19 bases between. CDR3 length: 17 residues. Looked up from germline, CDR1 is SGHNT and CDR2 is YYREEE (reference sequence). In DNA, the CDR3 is TGTGCCAGCAGCCCCACCCGGACCGAAGGGGCTAACTATGGCTACACCTTC. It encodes CASSPTRTEGANYGYTF. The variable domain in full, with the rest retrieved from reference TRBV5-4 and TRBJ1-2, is ETGVTQSPTHLIKTRGQQVTLRCSSQSGHNTVSWYQQALGQGPQFIFQYYREEENGRGNFPPRFSGLQFPNYSSELNVNALELDDSALYLCASSPTRTEGANYGYTFGSGTRLTVV.

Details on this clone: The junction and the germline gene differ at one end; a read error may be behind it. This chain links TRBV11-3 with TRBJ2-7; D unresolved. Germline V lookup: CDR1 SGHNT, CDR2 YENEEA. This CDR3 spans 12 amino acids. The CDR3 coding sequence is TGTGCCAGCAGCTTAGACTCCCACGAGCAGTACTTC. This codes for CASSLDSHEQYF. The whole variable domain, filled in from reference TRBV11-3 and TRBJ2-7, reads EAGVVQSPRYKIIEKKQPVAFWCNPISGHNTLYWYLQNLGQGPELLIRYENEEAVDDSQLPKDRFSAERLKGVDSTLKIQPAELGDSAVYLCASSLDSHEQYFGPGTRLTVT.

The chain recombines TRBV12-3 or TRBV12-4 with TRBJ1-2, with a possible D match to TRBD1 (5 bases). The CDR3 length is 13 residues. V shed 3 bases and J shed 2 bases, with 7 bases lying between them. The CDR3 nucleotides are TGTGCCAGCAGTTTGAACAGGAACTATGGCTACACCTTC. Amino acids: CASSLNRNYGYTF.

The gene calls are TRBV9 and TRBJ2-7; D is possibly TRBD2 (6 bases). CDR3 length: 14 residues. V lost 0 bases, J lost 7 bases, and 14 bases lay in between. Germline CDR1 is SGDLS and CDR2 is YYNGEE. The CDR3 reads CASSVVSGGAEQYF. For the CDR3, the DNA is TGTGCCAGCAGCGTAGTTAGCGGAGGGGCGGAGCAGTACTTC.

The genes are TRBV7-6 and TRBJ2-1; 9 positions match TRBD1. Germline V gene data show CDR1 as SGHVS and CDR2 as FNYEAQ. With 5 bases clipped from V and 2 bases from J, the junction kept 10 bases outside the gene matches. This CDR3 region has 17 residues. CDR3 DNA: TGTGCCAGCAGCAATTCACCGGGACAGGGAACCTACAATGAGCAGTTCTTC. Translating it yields CASSNSPGQGTYNEQFF.

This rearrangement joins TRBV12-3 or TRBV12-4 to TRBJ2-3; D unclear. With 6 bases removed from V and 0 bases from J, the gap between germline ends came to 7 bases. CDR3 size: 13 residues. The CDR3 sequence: CASRLTSTDTQYF. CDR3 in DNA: TGTGCCAGCAGACTCACTAGCACAGATACGCAGTATTTT.

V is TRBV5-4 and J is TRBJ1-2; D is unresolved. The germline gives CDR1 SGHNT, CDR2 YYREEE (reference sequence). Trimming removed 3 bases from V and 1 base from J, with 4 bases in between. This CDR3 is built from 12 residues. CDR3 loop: CASSSNNYGYTF. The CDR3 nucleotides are TGTGCCAGCAGCTCCAATAACTATGGCTACACCTTC. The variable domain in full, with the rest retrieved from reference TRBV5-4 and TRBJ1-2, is ETGVTQSPTHLIKTRGQQVTLRCSSQSGHNTVSWYQQALGQGPQFIFQYYREEENGRGNFPPRFSGLQFPNYSSELNVNALELDDSALYLCASSSNNYGYTFGSGTRLTVV.

As DNA, the CDR3 is TGTGCCAGCAGGGCCCAGATAGGGGGAAACACTGAAGCTTTCTTT. This translates into CASRAQIGGNTEAFF. The chain is built from TRBV6-4 and TRBJ1-1; D possibly corresponds to TRBD1 (6 bases). Germline V gene data show CDR1 as MRHNA and CDR2 as SNTAGT. The CDR3 totals 15 residues. V lost 6 bases to trimming and J lost 2 bases, with 16 bases between them.

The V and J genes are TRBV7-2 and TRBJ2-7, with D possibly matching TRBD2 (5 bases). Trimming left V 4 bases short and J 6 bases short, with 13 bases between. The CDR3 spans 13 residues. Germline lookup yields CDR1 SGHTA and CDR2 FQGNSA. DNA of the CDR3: TGTGCCAGCAGCTCCGGCTGGGAGCGCGAGCAGTACTTC. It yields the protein CASSSGWEREQYF. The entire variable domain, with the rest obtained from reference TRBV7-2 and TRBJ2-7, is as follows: GAGVSQSPSNKVTEKGKDVELRCDPISGHTALYWYRQSLGQGLEFLIYFQGNSAPDKSGLPSDRFSAERTGGSVSTLTIQRTQQEDSAVYLCASSSGWEREQYFGPGTRLTVT.

In nucleotides, the CDR3 is TGTGCCAGCAGCTTAGGAGGGGGCGGCTACACCTTC. It yields the protein CASSLGGGGYTF. V and J are TRBV7-2 and TRBJ1-2; the match to TRBD1 covers 7 bases. With V trimmed by 1 base and J by 8 bases, 1 base remained unmatched. This CDR3 is 12 amino acids long. CDR1 and CDR2 (germline): SGHTA, FQGNSA.

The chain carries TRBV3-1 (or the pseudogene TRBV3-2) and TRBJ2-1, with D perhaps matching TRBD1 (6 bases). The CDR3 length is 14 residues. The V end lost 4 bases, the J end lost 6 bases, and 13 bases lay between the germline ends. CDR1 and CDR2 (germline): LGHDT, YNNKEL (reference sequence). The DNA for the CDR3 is TGTGCCAGCAGCCCACAGGGAATCCTCAATGAGCAGTTCTTC. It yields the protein CASSPQGILNEQFF.

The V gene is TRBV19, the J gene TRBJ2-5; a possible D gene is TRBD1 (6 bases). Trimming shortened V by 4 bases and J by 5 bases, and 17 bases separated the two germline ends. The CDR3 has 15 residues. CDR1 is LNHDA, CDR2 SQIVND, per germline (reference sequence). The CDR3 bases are TGTGCCAGTAGTAGAGGACAACGAAGGGGGGAGACCCAGTACTTC. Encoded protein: CASSRGQRRGETQYF.

The CDR3 nucleotides are TGCGCCAGCAGCCCAGCCGGGCATGAGCAGTTCTTC. This codes for CASSPAGHEQFF. V is TRBV4-1 and J is TRBJ2-1; D gene unclear. V lost 4 bases and J lost 8, with 9 bases in between. Germline CDR1 is MGHRA and CDR2 is YSYEKL. There are 12 residues in the CDR3.

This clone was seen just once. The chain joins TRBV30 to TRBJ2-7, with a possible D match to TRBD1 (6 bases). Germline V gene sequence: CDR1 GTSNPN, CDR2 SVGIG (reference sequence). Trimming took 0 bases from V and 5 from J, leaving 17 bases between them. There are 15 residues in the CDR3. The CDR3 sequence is CAWSVIPTGQDEQYF. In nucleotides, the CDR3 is TGTGCCTGGAGTGTAATTCCTACAGGGCAGGACGAGCAGTACTTC.

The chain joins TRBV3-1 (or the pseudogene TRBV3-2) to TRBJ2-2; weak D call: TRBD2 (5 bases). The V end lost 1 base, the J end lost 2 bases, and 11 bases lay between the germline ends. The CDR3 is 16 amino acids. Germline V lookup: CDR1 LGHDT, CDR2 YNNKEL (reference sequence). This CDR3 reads CASSQAGSTNTGELFF. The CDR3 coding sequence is TGTGCCAGCAGCCAAGCGGGATCCACAAACACCGGGGAGCTGTTTTTT.

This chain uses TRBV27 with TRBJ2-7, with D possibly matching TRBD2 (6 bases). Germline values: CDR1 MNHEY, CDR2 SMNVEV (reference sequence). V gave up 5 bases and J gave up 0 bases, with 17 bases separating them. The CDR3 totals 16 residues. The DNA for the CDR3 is TGTGCCAGCAGTGAAGTAGCGGAAGGCAGCTCCTACGAGCAGTACTTC. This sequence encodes CASSEVAEGSSYEQYF.

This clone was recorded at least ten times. The CDR3 protein is CASSQDELAFVYEQYF. Written as DNA, the CDR3 is TGCGCCAGCAGCCAAGATGAACTAGCGTTTGTCTACGAGCAGTACTTC. The chain couples TRBV4-3 to TRBJ2-7; 7 bases are shared with TRBD2. The CDR3 is 16 amino acids. In germline, CDR1 is LGHNA, CDR2 YSLEER. Trimming at V came to 0 bases and at J to 3 bases, leaving 8 bases not matched to a gene.

In DNA form, the CDR3 reads TGTGCCAGCAGCCGCGGGACACTCGGGACTGAAGCTTTCTTT. It specifies CASSRGTLGTEAFF. This rearrangement joins TRBV3-1 (or the pseudogene TRBV3-2) to TRBJ1-1, with D possibly being TRBD1 (6 bases). Trimming took off 4 bases at V and 5 bases at J, with 14 bases between the two ends. The CDR3 totals 14 residues. Germline V gene sequence: CDR1 LGHDT, CDR2 YNNKEL (reference sequence).

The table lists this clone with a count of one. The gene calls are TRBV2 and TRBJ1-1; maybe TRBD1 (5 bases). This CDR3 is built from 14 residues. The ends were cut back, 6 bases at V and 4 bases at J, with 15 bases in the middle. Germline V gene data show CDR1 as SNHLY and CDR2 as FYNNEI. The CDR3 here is CASRPSHGGTEAFF. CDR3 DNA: TGTGCCAGCAGACCTTCCCATGGGGGCACTGAAGCTTTCTTT. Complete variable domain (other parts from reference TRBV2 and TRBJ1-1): EPEVTQTPSHQVTQMGQEVILRCVPISNHLYFYWYRQILGQKVEFLVSFYNNEISEKSEIFDDQFSVERPDGSNFTLKIRSTKLEDSAMYFCASRPSHGGTEAFFGQGTRLTVV.

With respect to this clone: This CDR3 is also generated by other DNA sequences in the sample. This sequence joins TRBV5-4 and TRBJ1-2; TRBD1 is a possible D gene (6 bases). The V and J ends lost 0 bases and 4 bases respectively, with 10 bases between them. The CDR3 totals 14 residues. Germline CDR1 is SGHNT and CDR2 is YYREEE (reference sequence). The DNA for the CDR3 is TGTGCCAGCAGCTTGGGGCAGGGGTCCTATGGCTACACCTTC. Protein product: CASSLGQGSYGYTF.

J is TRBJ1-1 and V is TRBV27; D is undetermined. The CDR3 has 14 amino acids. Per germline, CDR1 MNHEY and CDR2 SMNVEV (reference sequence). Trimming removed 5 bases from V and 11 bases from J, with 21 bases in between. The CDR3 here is CASSPTTSTLGAFF. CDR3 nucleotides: TGTGCCAGCAGTCCCACAACAAGTACCCTTGGGGCTTTCTTT.

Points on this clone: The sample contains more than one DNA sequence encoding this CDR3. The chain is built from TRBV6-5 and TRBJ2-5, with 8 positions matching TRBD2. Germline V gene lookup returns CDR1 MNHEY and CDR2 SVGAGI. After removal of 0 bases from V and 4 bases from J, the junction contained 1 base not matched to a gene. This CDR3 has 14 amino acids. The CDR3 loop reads CASSYSSGGETQYF. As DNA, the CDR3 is TGTGCCAGCAGTTACTCAAGCGGGGGAGAGACCCAGTACTTC.

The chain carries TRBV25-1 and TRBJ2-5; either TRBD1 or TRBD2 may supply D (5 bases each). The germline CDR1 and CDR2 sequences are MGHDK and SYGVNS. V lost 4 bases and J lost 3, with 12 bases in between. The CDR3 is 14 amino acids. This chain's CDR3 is CASSVGRNKETQYF. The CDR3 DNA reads TGTGCCAGCAGTGTGGGACGAAACAAAGAGACCCAGTACTTC.

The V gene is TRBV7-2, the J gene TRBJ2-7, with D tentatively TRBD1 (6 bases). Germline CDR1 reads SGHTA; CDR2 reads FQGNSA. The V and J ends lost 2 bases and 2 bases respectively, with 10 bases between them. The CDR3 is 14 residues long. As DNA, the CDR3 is TGTGCCAGCAGCTTACCGGGACACCCCTACGAGCAGTACTTC. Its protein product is CASSLPGHPYEQYF.